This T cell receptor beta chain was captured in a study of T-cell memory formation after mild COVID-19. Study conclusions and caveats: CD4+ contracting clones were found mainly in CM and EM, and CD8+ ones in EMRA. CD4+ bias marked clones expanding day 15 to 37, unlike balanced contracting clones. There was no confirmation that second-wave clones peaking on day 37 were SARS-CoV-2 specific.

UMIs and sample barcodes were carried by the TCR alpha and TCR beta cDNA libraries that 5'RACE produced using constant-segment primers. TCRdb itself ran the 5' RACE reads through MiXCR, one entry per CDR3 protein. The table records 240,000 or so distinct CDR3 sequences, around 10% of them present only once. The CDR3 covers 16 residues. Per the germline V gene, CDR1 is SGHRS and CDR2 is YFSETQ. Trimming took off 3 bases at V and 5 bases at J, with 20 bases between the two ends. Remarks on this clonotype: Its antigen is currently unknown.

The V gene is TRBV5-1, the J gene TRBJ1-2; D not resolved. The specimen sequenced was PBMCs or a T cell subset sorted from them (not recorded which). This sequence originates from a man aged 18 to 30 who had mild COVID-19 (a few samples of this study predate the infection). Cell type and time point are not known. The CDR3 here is CASSWGLRPPSYGYTF. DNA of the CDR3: TGCGCCAGCAGCTGGGGTCTTAGACCCCCCTCTTATGGCTACACCTTC.